Shown below are 4 T cell receptor beta chains from a single sample sequenced in a study of T cells in narcolepsy. Generated by immunoSEQ multiplex PCR, the TCRdb table keeps only in-frame clones and is missing some. The sample consists of around 1,700 clones, approximately 20% of them appearing once. Their cognate antigens are unknown. The material sequenced was cultured CD4+ T cells from cerebrospinal fluid. The receptors come from a human donor with narcolepsy.

This clone is deemed medium-sized. The chain has TRBV30 and TRBJ2-3; 11 nucleotides match TRBD2. Germline values: CDR1 GTSNPN, CDR2 SVGIG (reference sequence). V lost 5 bases, J lost 5 bases, and 3 bases stayed unmatched. This CDR3 comprises 13 residues. The CDR3 here is CAWGTSGVDTQYF. As DNA, the CDR3 is TGTGCCTGGGGGACTAGCGGAGTAGATACGCAGTATTTT.

By proportion, this clone is large (0.1 to 1%). V gene TRBV9 combines with J gene TRBJ2-7; D unresolved. The germline gives CDR1 SGDLS, CDR2 YYNGEE. Trimming removed 0 bases at V and 5 bases at J, with 15 bases between. This CDR3 is built from 15 residues. CDR3 protein: CASSVGGDAGHEQYF. The DNA of the CDR3 is TGTGCCAGCAGCGTAGGGGGTGACGCCGGACACGAGCAGTACTTC. Using reference TRBV9 and TRBJ2-7 for the parts outside the CDR3, the full variable domain is DSGVTQTPKHLITATGQRVTLRCSPRSGDLSVYWYQQSLDQGLQFLIQYYNGEERAKGNILERFSAQQFPDLHSELNLSSLELGDSALYFCASSVGGDAGHEQYFGPGTRLTVT.

The CDR3 here is CASRHTGSGRTYEQYF. CDR3 in DNA: TGTGCCAGCAGACACACAGGGAGTGGGAGGACCTACGAGCAGTACTTC. The chain has TRBV9 and TRBJ2-7; either TRBD1 or TRBD2 may supply D (6 bases each). The V end lost 5 bases, the J end lost 2 bases, and 20 bases lay between the germline ends. The CDR3 is 16 amino acids. The germline V gene has CDR1 SGDLS and CDR2 YYNGEE.

The CDR3 loop is CASSSPAGGGYTF. The DNA of the CDR3 is TGTGCCAGCAGCTCCCCTGCGGGGGGCGGCTACACCTTC. The V gene is TRBV19, the J gene TRBJ1-2; the D gene is possibly TRBD1 (6 bases). This CDR3 has 13 residues. In germline, CDR1 is LNHDA, CDR2 SQIVND (reference sequence). Trimming took off 9 bases at V and 8 bases at J, with 19 bases between the two ends.